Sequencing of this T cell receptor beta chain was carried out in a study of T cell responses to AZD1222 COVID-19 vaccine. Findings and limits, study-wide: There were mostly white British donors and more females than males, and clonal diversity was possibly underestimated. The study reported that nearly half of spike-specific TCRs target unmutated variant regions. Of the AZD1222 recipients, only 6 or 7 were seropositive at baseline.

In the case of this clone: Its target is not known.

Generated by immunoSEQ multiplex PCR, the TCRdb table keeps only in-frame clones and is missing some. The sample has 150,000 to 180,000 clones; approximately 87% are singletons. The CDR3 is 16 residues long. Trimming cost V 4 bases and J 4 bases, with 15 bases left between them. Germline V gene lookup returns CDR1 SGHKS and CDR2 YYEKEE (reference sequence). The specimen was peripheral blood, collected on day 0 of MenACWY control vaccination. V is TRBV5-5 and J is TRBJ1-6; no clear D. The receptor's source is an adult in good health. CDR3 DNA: TGTGCCAGCAGCCTCACTTTACAAGGGTATAATTCACCCCTCCACTTT. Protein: CASSLTLQGYNSPLHF.